These 14 T cell receptor beta chains were sequenced from one sample in a study of cytomegalovirus exposure and HLA in healthy donors. The PCR had 60 Vbeta and 13 Jbeta primers. Using immunoSEQ multiplex PCR, the repertoire was profiled, and TCRdb retains in-frame clones only, with some absent. The sample holds 150,000 to 200,000 clones; 65% to 90% are singletons and the top ten take roughly 6.7%. The sample consisted of PBMCs. The receptors shown here come from a man aged 50-60 years in good health and CMV-seropositive.

The rearrangement links TRBV7-9 to TRBJ2-1; 9 nucleotides align to TRBD1. The CDR3 length is 14 residues. V gave up 3 bases and J gave up 10 bases; unmatched junction bases: 7. Germline values: CDR1 SEHNR, CDR2 FQNEAQ (reference sequence). The CDR3 region has the DNA TGTGCCAGCAGCTTCGGGACAGGGTGGGAGGAGCAGTTCTTC. Translation: CASSFGTGWEEQFF.

V is TRBV7-6 and J is TRBJ2-1, with 14 bases fitting TRBD2. V shed 4 bases, J shed 8 bases, and the junction held 4 bases outside the gene matches. CDR3 length equals 15 residues. Germline loops: CDR1 SGHVS, CDR2 FNYEAQ. The CDR3 loop is CASSSGTSGSYEQFF. For the CDR3, the DNA is TGTGCCAGCAGCTCCGGGACTAGCGGGAGTTATGAGCAGTTCTTC.

The chain joins TRBV5-6 to TRBJ1-4; D is possibly TRBD1 (6 bases). CDR3 size: 15 residues. V was shortened by 3 bases and J by 5 bases, with 14 bases between the two germline ends. The germline V gene encodes CDR1 SGHDT and CDR2 YYEEEE. The CDR3 reads CASSSADSTNEKLFF. The DNA for the CDR3 is TGTGCCAGCAGCTCTGCGGACAGTACGAATGAAAAACTGTTTTTT.

The chain is built from TRBV5-4 and TRBJ2-2; the match to TRBD2 covers 10 bases. The CDR3 is made up of 16 amino acids. The trim removed 1 base at V and 7 bases at J, leaving 7 bases unmatched. CDR1 and CDR2 (germline): SGHNT, YYREEE (reference sequence). CDR3 DNA sequence: TGTGCCAGCAGCTTGCCCAGCGGGGGGGCAGGCGGGGAGCTGTTTTTT. Its translation is CASSLPSGGAGGELFF.

The rearrangement joins TRBV6-5 to TRBJ2-3; a weak D match, TRBD2 (6 bases). Trimming pared 9 bases from V and 0 bases from J, leaving 16 bases between. CDR3 length: 15 residues. Germline V lookup: CDR1 MNHEY, CDR2 SVGAGI. CDR3 nucleotides: TGTGCCAGTGGGGGTGGGGGGTCTAGCACAGATACGCAGTATTTT. Its translation: CASGGGGSSTDTQYF.

The sample holds a few counts of this clone. The rearrangement links TRBV5-1 to TRBJ2-1, with 10 bases fitting TRBD2. The germline V gene has CDR1 SGHRS and CDR2 YFSETQ. CDR3 length: 16 residues. V shed 1 base, J shed 0 bases, and the junction held 1 base outside the gene matches. CDR3 nucleotide sequence: TGCGCCAGCAGCTTGCAGCGGGAGGGCTCCTACAATGAGCAGTTCTTC. It translates to CASSLQREGSYNEQFF.

The chain combines TRBV6-1 with TRBJ1-5; tentatively, D is TRBD1 (5 bases). The CDR3 runs to 15 residues. Trimming removed 1 base at V and 3 bases at J, with 10 bases between. Germline V gene data show CDR1 as MNHNS and CDR2 as SASEGT. In nucleotides, the CDR3 is TGTGCCAGCAGTGAAGGACAGATCCCCAATCAGCCCCAGCATTTT. It translates to CASSEGQIPNQPQHF.

This rearrangement joins TRBV7-3 to TRBJ2-2; D possibly corresponds to TRBD1 (5 bases). The germline CDR1 and CDR2 sequences are SGHTA and FQGTGA. Trimming pared 5 bases from V and 7 bases from J, leaving 14 bases between. The CDR3 has 14 amino acids. The CDR3 region has the DNA TGTGCCAGCAGCCTCGACAGTATGGGCGGGGAGCTGTTTTTT. This codes for CASSLDSMGGELFF.

The chain joins TRBV5-8 to TRBJ1-1, with 7 nucleotides matching TRBD1. Looked up from germline, CDR1 is SGHTS and CDR2 is YDEGEE. The CDR3 runs to 15 residues. V lost 0 bases to trimming and J lost 1 base; unmatched junction nucleotides: 3. CDR3 protein: CASSLVTGWNTEAFF. The CDR3 DNA sequence: TGTGCCAGCAGCTTGGTGACAGGGTGGAACACTGAAGCTTTCTTT.

V gene TRBV30 combines with J gene TRBJ1-1; tentatively, D is TRBD1 (6 bases). CDR1 and CDR2 (germline): GTSNPN, SVGIG (reference sequence). V lost 3 bases and J lost 0, with 8 bases in between. The CDR3 extends over 13 amino acids. This CDR3 reads CAWSGTMNTEAFF. Written as DNA, the CDR3 is TGTGCCTGGAGCGGGACAATGAACACTGAAGCTTTCTTT.

The chain is built from TRBV18 and TRBJ2-5; 7 bases align to TRBD1. The CDR3 is 13 amino acids. J lost 5 bases, V lost 6 bases, and 6 bases had no gene match. Germline V lookup: CDR1 KGHSH, CDR2 LQKENI. The CDR3 DNA reads TGTGCCAGCTCCCACAGGGGTAGCGAGACCCAGTACTTC. Protein product: CASSHRGSETQYF.

This clone occurred once. The V and J genes are TRBV14 and TRBJ2-4; 7 bases agree with TRBD2. J was trimmed by 0 bases and V by 4 bases; bases with no gene match: 0. CDR3 length: 14 residues. Germline CDR1 is SGHDN and CDR2 is FVKESK. The CDR3 DNA is TGTGCCAGCAGCCTAGCGGGAGCCAAAAACATTCAGTACTTC. It is translated as CASSLAGAKNIQYF.

The V gene is TRBV7-9, the J gene TRBJ1-2, with D possibly being TRBD1 (6 bases). Trimming left V 4 bases short and J 3 bases short, with 27 bases between. The CDR3 runs 19 residues. Germline assignment: CDR1 SEHNR and CDR2 FQNEAQ (reference sequence). This CDR3 reads CASSSTEFGQTPEDYGYTF. As DNA, the CDR3 is TGTGCCAGCAGCTCGACAGAATTTGGACAGACGCCAGAGGACTATGGCTACACCTTC.

The genes are TRBV6-5 and TRBJ1-2; 7 nucleotides agree with TRBD1. The CDR3 totals 14 residues. Germline V gene data show CDR1 as MNHEY and CDR2 as SVGAGI. V was pared by 6 bases and J by 3 bases, with 7 bases of the junction left unmatched. The CDR3 sequence: CASRPRQGYYGYTF. The CDR3 DNA follows: TGTGCCAGCAGGCCGCGACAGGGCTACTATGGCTACACCTTC.